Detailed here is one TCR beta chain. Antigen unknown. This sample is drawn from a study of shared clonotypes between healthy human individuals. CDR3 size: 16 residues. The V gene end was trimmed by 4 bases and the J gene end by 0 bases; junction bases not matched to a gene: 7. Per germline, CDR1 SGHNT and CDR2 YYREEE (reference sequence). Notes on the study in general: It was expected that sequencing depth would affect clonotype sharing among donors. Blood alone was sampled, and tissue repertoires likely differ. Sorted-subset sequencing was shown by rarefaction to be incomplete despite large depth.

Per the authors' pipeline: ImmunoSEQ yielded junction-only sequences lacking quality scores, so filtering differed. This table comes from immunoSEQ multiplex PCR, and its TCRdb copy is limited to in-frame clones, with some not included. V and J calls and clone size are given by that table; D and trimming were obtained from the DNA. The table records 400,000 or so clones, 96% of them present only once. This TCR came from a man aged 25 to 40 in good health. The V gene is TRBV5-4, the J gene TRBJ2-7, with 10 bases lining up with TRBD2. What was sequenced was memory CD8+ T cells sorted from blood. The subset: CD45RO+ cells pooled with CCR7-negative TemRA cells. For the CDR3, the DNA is TGTGCCAGCAGCGGCGGACTAGCGGCGAACTCCTACGAGCAGTACTTC. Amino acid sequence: CASSGGLAANSYEQYF.